This note documents a single T cell receptor (beta chain) sequence. Its antigen remains undetermined. No clone much larger than this one lies a single base away; base qualities are absent. The sample comes from a study of CD8 T cells in Susac syndrome (dated by TCRdb to between 2019 and 2020). Regarding the study in general: Repertoire sequencing was used to test whether CD8+ T cell activation and differentiation in Susac syndrome was antigen driven.

Peripheral blood CD8+ and CD4+ T cells from healthy donors, Susac syndrome patients and multiple sclerosis patients were profiled using high-throughput TCR beta sequencing. Healthy donors were included as age- and sex-matched controls. Bulk CD8+ and CD4+ T cells were purified by magnetic negative isolation, while CD8+ TEMRA cells were enriched using FACS. Blood was drawn into EDTA tubes, processed within 24 hours, and PBMCs were isolated by density gradient centrifugation. PBMCs intended for TCR sequencing were cryopreserved in liquid nitrogen and were subsequently thawed in a 37 degrees C water bath. A purity of at least 90% was achieved for sorted or isolated CD4+, CD8+ and CD8+ TEMRA cells. RNA was extracted using the RNeasy kit, and roughly 0.5 to 1 ug of the RNA was reverse transcribed with random hexamers. TCR beta CDR3 regions were amplified with the immunoSEQ multiplex PCR assay covering 54 Vbeta and 13 Jbeta segments. To correct PCR amplification bias, a synthetic template baseline was used for both primer optimization and computational correction. The published analysis was carried out like this. Reads were annotated to V, D and J genes per IMGT and analyzed with immunoSEQ Analyzer, keeping only productive sequences. To calculate clonality, Shannon entropy was normalized by log2 of the number of productive unique sequences and then subtracted from one. For each patient and control, public and private clones were evaluated among the 100 most prevalent clones. Susac-specific clones were defined as absent from healthy and MS cohorts, around 980 published viral clones and other ImmuneACCESS disease sequences. The public sequencing data were trimmed at Q25 with fastp and processed into clonotypes with MiXCR by TCRdb, which kept only in-frame beta chains. Identical CDR3 proteins give one entry, which carries the most common genes and DNA. What appears here as the V and J calls and clone size reflects TCRdb's work, not the paper's. The sample table holds more than 95,000 distinct CDR3 sequences, of which around 94% were seen once. The top ten constitute 0.087% of the sample.

As encoded in the germline V gene, CDR1 is MGHRA while CDR2 is YSYEKL. The junction shows trimming of 1 base on V and 5 bases on J, plus 14 bases between the germline ends. The CDR3, from cysteine to phenylalanine, totals 15 residues. The retained sequence is limited to the CDR3, 45 bases, with the frame set at the first base. General conclusions and limits of the study: The number of individuals in the TCR sequencing and HLA analysis was acknowledged as relatively small.

Recombination linked TRBV4-1 to TRBJ1-2; TRBD1 is a possible D gene, resting on 5 matching bases. The TCR comes from a human donor in good health. Sequencing used CD4+ T cells from PBMCs. The CDR3 here reads CASSQGSDSSYGYTF. The DNA sequence follows: TGCGCCAGCAGCCAAGGGAGCGACAGTTCATATGGCTACACCTTC.